This T cell receptor (beta chain) was profiled in a study of identical twins. General study findings and limits: Shared out-of-frame alpha sequences (those common to twins) showed excess low generation probability. With abundant cord blood beta clonotypes, insertions were fewer; memory repertoires showed no such pattern.

Unique molecular identifiers were present on cDNA, and template switching added a universal primer site. TCRdb reprocessed the 5' RACE reads with MiXCR, giving one entry per CDR3 protein. The table lists 500,000 to 600,000 distinct CDR3 sequences, 20% to 25% of them singletons. This clonotype has more than one count but fewer than ten. Its antigen is unknown. The CDR3 sequence is 15 residues long. V lost 3 bases and J lost 0, with 9 bases in between. The V gene's germline CDR1 is ENHRY and CDR2 SYGVKD. The sample was also linked to a second study, of T cells expressing NK-cell markers.

The receptor was isolated from a woman in her late teens or twenties in good health. Sequencing was done on a sample of CD4+ T cells sorted from blood. The chain recombines TRBV10-3 with TRBJ1-5; D uncertain. The CDR3 sequence is CAISDLFASNQPQHF. The CDR3 bases are TGTGCCATCAGTGATCTGTTCGCTAGCAATCAGCCCCAGCATTTT.